This is a list of T cell receptor beta chains from one sample in a study of CD8 T cells in ankylosing spondylitis. TCRdb redid the calling of the 5' RACE reads with MiXCR, one entry per CDR3 protein. The sample has hundreds of thousands of distinct CDR3 sequences; about 9.1% are singletons. Sequenced: blood, either unsorted or a sorted T cell fraction (not recorded which). The receptors were sampled from a male donor with ankylosing spondylitis or in good health (not recorded which). Each CDR3 is given with its conserved first and last residue. The D gene is left open where the match is weak. Not every row has a clone size; where given, it reads once, few, many or a size class.

d_call: TRBD1
clone_size: few
v_call: TRBV30
j_call: TRBJ2-3
cdr3_aa: CAWSAGTGGPDTQYF
cdr3_nt: TGTGCCTGGAGCGCCGGGACAGGGGGCCCAGATACGCAGTATTTT

d_call: TRBD1
clone_size: NA
v_call: TRBV5-1
j_call: TRBJ1-2
cdr3_aa: CASSLSPGQELNYGYTF
cdr3_nt: TGCGCCAGCAGCTTGAGCCCGGGACAGGAACTCAACTATGGCTACACCTTC

d_call: NA
clone_size: many
v_call: TRBV18
j_call: TRBJ1-1
cdr3_aa: CASSPPGQNTEAFF
cdr3_nt: TGTGCCAGCTCACCACCAGGGCAGAACACTGAAGCTTTCTTT

d_call: NA
clone_size: many
v_call: TRBV21-1
j_call: TRBJ2-5
cdr3_aa: CASSKSSGHETQYF
cdr3_nt: TGTGCCAGCAGCAAAAGTAGCGGACATGAGACCCAGTACTTC

d_call: NA
clone_size: many
v_call: TRBV20-1
j_call: TRBJ1-3
cdr3_aa: CSAMADGNTIYF
cdr3_nt: TGCAGTGCTATGGCAGACGGAAACACCATATATTTT

d_call: TRBD1
clone_size: many
v_call: TRBV29-1
j_call: TRBJ1-5
cdr3_aa: CSVPKGGTGENQPQHF
cdr3_nt: TGCAGCGTTCCCAAGGGGGGGACAGGGGAAAATCAGCCCCAGCATTTT

d_call: NA
clone_size: many
v_call: TRBV12-3/TRBV12-4
j_call: TRBJ1-1
cdr3_aa: CASSSAQGQGWTEAFF
cdr3_nt: TGTGCCAGCAGTTCGGCCCAGGGCCAGGGGTGGACTGAAGCTTTCTTT

d_call: NA
clone_size: many
v_call: TRBV20-1
j_call: TRBJ1-5
cdr3_aa: CSASPTVASNQPQHF
cdr3_nt: TGCAGTGCTAGTCCCACAGTCGCTAGCAATCAGCCCCAGCATTTT

d_call: NA
clone_size: many
v_call: TRBV29-1
j_call: TRBJ2-1
cdr3_aa: CSVTRGRLVYEQFF
cdr3_nt: TGCAGCGTGACTCGGGGGCGACTCGTCTATGAGCAGTTCTTC

d_call: NA
clone_size: NA
v_call: TRBV30
j_call: TRBJ1-1
cdr3_aa: CAWSVGVGTEAFF
cdr3_nt: TGTGCCTGGAGTGTAGGGGTGGGGACTGAAGCTTTCTTT

d_call: NA
clone_size: NA
v_call: TRBV7-2
j_call: TRBJ2-5
cdr3_aa: CASSQDGTLQEAQYF
cdr3_nt: TGTGCCAGCAGCCAGGACGGGACATTGCAAGAGGCCCAGTACTTC

d_call: NA
clone_size: many
v_call: TRBV2
j_call: TRBJ2-1
cdr3_aa: CASSEVLDEQFF
cdr3_nt: TGTGCCAGCAGTGAGGTCCTCGATGAGCAGTTCTTC

d_call: TRBD2
clone_size: many
v_call: TRBV10-3
j_call: TRBJ2-7
cdr3_aa: CAIMVGGNYEQYF
cdr3_nt: TGTGCCATCATGGTGGGAGGGAACTACGAGCAGTACTTC

d_call: NA
clone_size: many
v_call: TRBV6-4
j_call: TRBJ2-1
cdr3_aa: CASSDSGTNEQFF
cdr3_nt: TGTGCCAGCAGTGACTCGGGCACCAATGAGCAGTTCTTC

d_call: NA
clone_size: many
v_call: TRBV14
j_call: TRBJ2-1
cdr3_aa: CASKDTGTGSTYNEQFF
cdr3_nt: TGTGCCAGCAAGGATACGGGAACGGGGTCGACCTACAATGAGCAGTTCTTC

d_call: TRBD2
clone_size: few
v_call: TRBV12-3/TRBV12-4
j_call: TRBJ2-4
cdr3_aa: CASSLGGDLNIQYF
cdr3_nt: TGTGCCAGCAGTTTGGGGGGGGACCTAAACATTCAGTACTTC

d_call: TRBD2
clone_size: NA
v_call: TRBV7-2
j_call: TRBJ2-2
cdr3_aa: CASKSGVGLNTGELFF
cdr3_nt: TGTGCCAGCAAGAGCGGGGTTGGACTGAACACCGGGGAGCTGTTTTTT

d_call: NA
clone_size: NA
v_call: TRBV5-1
j_call: TRBJ2-5
cdr3_aa: CASSTQEPQYF
cdr3_nt: TGCGCCAGCAGCACACAAGAGCCCCAGTACTTC

d_call: NA
clone_size: few
v_call: TRBV7-2
j_call: TRBJ2-5
cdr3_aa: CASSFRHIQGFRKTQYF
cdr3_nt: TGTGCCAGCAGCTTTCGACACATACAGGGTTTTAGAAAGACCCAGTACTTC

d_call: NA
clone_size: NA
v_call: TRBV19
j_call: TRBJ2-1
cdr3_aa: CASSRGQRHYNEQFF
cdr3_nt: TGTGCCAGTAGCAGAGGACAGCGACACTACAATGAGCAGTTCTTC

d_call: TRBD1
clone_size: many
v_call: TRBV20-1
j_call: TRBJ2-7
cdr3_aa: CSAGQGNYEQYF
cdr3_nt: TGCAGTGCGGGACAGGGTAACTACGAGCAGTACTTC

d_call: TRBD2
clone_size: NA
v_call: TRBV19
j_call: TRBJ2-1
cdr3_aa: CASNLGSGRVGYNEQFF
cdr3_nt: TGTGCCAGTAACTTGGGGAGCGGGAGAGTTGGGTACAATGAGCAGTTCTTC

d_call: TRBD1
clone_size: many
v_call: TRBV19
j_call: TRBJ1-5
cdr3_aa: CASSGPGTGGPYSNQPQHF
cdr3_nt: TGTGCCAGTAGTGGGCCCGGGACAGGAGGTCCGTATAGCAATCAGCCCCAGCATTTT

d_call: TRBD1
clone_size: many
v_call: TRBV6-7
j_call: TRBJ2-5
cdr3_aa: CARTGETQYF
cdr3_nt: TGTGCCAGGACAGGGGAGACCCAGTACTTC

d_call: NA
clone_size: few
v_call: TRBV20-1
j_call: TRBJ1-5
cdr3_aa: CSARLPLGNQPQHF
cdr3_nt: TGCAGTGCTAGGCTTCCCCTAGGGAATCAGCCCCAGCATTTT

d_call: NA
clone_size: NA
v_call: TRBV7-2
j_call: TRBJ2-7
cdr3_aa: CASSLAQVISYEQYF
cdr3_nt: TGTGCCAGCAGCTTAGCGCAGGTTATCTCCTACGAGCAGTACTTC

d_call: TRBD2
clone_size: NA
v_call: TRBV7-2
j_call: TRBJ2-1
cdr3_aa: CASSLEGSSGGVEQFF
cdr3_nt: TGTGCCAGCAGCTTAGAGGGGTCTAGCGGGGGGGTCGAGCAGTTCTTC

d_call: NA
clone_size: few
v_call: TRBV12-3/TRBV12-4
j_call: TRBJ1-5
cdr3_aa: CASSLERRGGNQPQHF
cdr3_nt: TGTGCCAGCAGTTTAGAAAGGAGGGGCGGCAATCAGCCCCAGCATTTT

d_call: NA
clone_size: few
v_call: TRBV20-1
j_call: TRBJ2-7
cdr3_aa: CSARAQRGSYEQYF
cdr3_nt: TGCAGTGCTAGAGCCCAGAGGGGCTCCTACGAGCAGTACTTC

d_call: NA
clone_size: many
v_call: TRBV5-1
j_call: TRBJ1-1
cdr3_aa: CASSLDRDIEAFF
cdr3_nt: TGCGCCAGCAGCTTGGACCGGGACATCGAAGCTTTCTTT

d_call: NA
clone_size: few
v_call: TRBV7-6
j_call: TRBJ2-1
cdr3_aa: CASSPRRNEQFF
cdr3_nt: TGTGCCAGCAGCCCAAGGCGGAATGAGCAGTTCTTC

d_call: TRBD1
clone_size: many
v_call: TRBV29-1
j_call: TRBJ2-1
cdr3_aa: CSAWAGTGNYNEQFF
cdr3_nt: TGCAGCGCCTGGGCCGGGACAGGGAACTACAATGAGCAGTTCTTC

d_call: NA
clone_size: many
v_call: TRBV5-1
j_call: TRBJ1-2
cdr3_aa: CASSSRTSPGYTF
cdr3_nt: TGCGCCAGCAGCTCCCGGACATCTCCTGGCTACACCTTC

d_call: NA
clone_size: NA
v_call: TRBV13
j_call: TRBJ1-1
cdr3_aa: CASSLKGFTEAFF
cdr3_nt: TGTGCCAGCAGCTTAAAAGGTTTCACTGAAGCTTTCTTT

d_call: NA
clone_size: once
v_call: TRBV9
j_call: TRBJ1-1
cdr3_aa: CASSLFSGSNTEAFF
cdr3_nt: TGTGCCAGCAGCCTTTTCTCGGGAAGCAACACTGAAGCTTTCTTT

d_call: TRBD2
clone_size: few
v_call: TRBV29-1
j_call: TRBJ2-3
cdr3_aa: CSAKRGGTDTQYF
cdr3_nt: TGCAGTGCTAAGCGGGGGGGCACAGATACGCAGTATTTT

d_call: NA
clone_size: many
v_call: TRBV29-1
j_call: TRBJ1-1
cdr3_aa: CSVVGPNTEAFF
cdr3_nt: TGCAGCGTTGTGGGTCCGAACACTGAAGCTTTCTTT

d_call: TRBD2
clone_size: many
v_call: TRBV7-2
j_call: TRBJ2-3
cdr3_aa: CASSLAGTSGGADTQYF
cdr3_nt: TGTGCCAGCAGCTTAGCCGGGACTAGCGGGGGGGCAGATACGCAGTATTTT

d_call: TRBD1
clone_size: many
v_call: TRBV5-8
j_call: TRBJ1-1
cdr3_aa: CASRGQSNTEAFF
cdr3_nt: TGTGCCAGCAGGGGACAGTCGAACACTGAAGCTTTCTTT

d_call: NA
clone_size: many
v_call: TRBV4-3
j_call: TRBJ1-5
cdr3_aa: CASSPQWDTNQPQHF
cdr3_nt: TGCGCCAGCAGCCCTCAATGGGACACCAATCAGCCCCAGCATTTT

d_call: NA
clone_size: many
v_call: TRBV6-1
j_call: TRBJ1-3
cdr3_aa: CASSDAGPSGNTIYF
cdr3_nt: TGTGCCAGCAGTGATGCGGGGCCATCTGGAAACACCATATATTTT

d_call: NA
clone_size: NA
v_call: TRBV20-1
j_call: TRBJ1-5
cdr3_aa: CSATPGAFSNQPQHF
cdr3_nt: TGCAGTGCTACTCCGGGGGCCTTTAGCAATCAGCCCCAGCATTTT

d_call: TRBD2
clone_size: NA
v_call: TRBV7-2
j_call: TRBJ2-1
cdr3_aa: CASRGGLGSYNEQFF
cdr3_nt: TGTGCCAGCAGGGGGGGGTTGGGTTCCTACAATGAGCAGTTCTTC

d_call: NA
clone_size: many
v_call: TRBV18
j_call: TRBJ2-3
cdr3_aa: CASSPDGGRTDTQYF
cdr3_nt: TGTGCCAGCTCACCAGATGGGGGGCGCACAGATACGCAGTATTTT

d_call: NA
clone_size: many
v_call: TRBV20-1
j_call: TRBJ1-1
cdr3_aa: CSARLGHEAFF
cdr3_nt: TGCAGTGCTAGACTGGGTCATGAAGCTTTCTTT